These 10 T cell receptor beta chains share one sample of origin, sequenced in a study of regulatory T cells in long-lasting Graves disease. iRepertoire HTBI primers and Arm-PCR of CDR3 regions built TCR beta libraries. TCRdb reprocessed the multiplex PCR reads via MiXCR and lists one record per CDR3 protein. The table records approximately 440,000 distinct CDR3 sequences, about 16% of them present only once. The time point here: newly diagnosed GD, antithyroid drugs for less than 3 months. Extracted PBMC RNA gave rise to the TCR library. The sample was also linked to a second study, of T cells in Graves' hyperthyroidism and ophthalmopathy.

The material sequenced was peripheral blood mononuclear cells (PBMCs), taken at new diagnosis, from a patient treated with antithyroid drugs. The receptor source for this set is a man aged 40-49 years with Graves disease.

This clonotype was observed a few times. The CDR3 DNA sequence: TGTGCCAGCAGCCCTAGGGGGACAGGGCAGGCCACTGACTATGGCTACACCTTC. Residues: CASSPRGTGQATDYGYTF. The J gene is TRBJ1-2, the V gene TRBV7-9; 9 positions agree with TRBD1. The CDR3 length is 18 residues. Germline V gene sequence: CDR1 SEHNR, CDR2 FQNEAQ (reference sequence). The ends lost 5 bases at V and 3 bases at J; junction bases unmatched: 16.

The V gene is TRBV11-2, the J gene TRBJ1-6; 12 bases map to TRBD1. CDR1 is SGHAT, CDR2 FQNNGV, per germline. CDR3 length equals 17 residues. J was trimmed by 10 bases and V by 4 bases; bases with no gene match: 11. The CDR3 DNA sequence: TGTGCCAGCAGCTCACCACGGGGACAGGGGGCGCGGTCACCCCTCCACTTT. This codes for CASSSPRGQGARSPLHF.

This clonotype was counted many times. The V gene is TRBV20-1, the J gene TRBJ2-7; 10 bases align to TRBD1. The CDR3 has 15 residues. CDR1 is DFQATT and CDR2 is SNEGSKA in the germline V gene (reference sequence). V shed 3 bases and J 2 bases; nucleotides not matched to a gene: 7. CDR3 bases: TGCAGTGCTAGTAGGGGGGACAGGGGCCCCTACGAGCAGTACTTC. This codes for CSASRGDRGPYEQYF.

This clonotype was picked up many times. V is TRBV20-1 and J is TRBJ2-7; tentatively, D is TRBD1 (6 bases). The germline CDR1 and CDR2 sequences are DFQATT and SNEGSKA (reference sequence). Trimming stripped 3 bases from V and 2 bases from J, with 11 bases between. The CDR3 runs 13 residues. The CDR3 region is CSARPRGPYEQYF. CDR3 bases: TGCAGTGCTAGGCCCAGGGGTCCCTACGAGCAGTACTTC.

This clonotype was counted many times. This chain joins TRBV28 and TRBJ2-7; D is ambiguous. This CDR3 comprises 14 residues. V dropped 10 bases and J dropped 3 bases, with 19 bases sitting between them. CDR1 is MDHEN and CDR2 is SYDVKM in the germline V gene. This CDR3 reads CATTSDPGSYEQYF. The CDR3 region has the DNA TGTGCCACTACCTCCGATCCGGGCAGCTACGAGCAGTACTTC.

This clonotype was seen at least ten times. In nucleotides, the CDR3 is TGTGCCTGGAGTTACAGGGAGGATCAGCCCCAGCATTTT. Translating it yields CAWSYREDQPQHF. The chain is built from TRBV30 and TRBJ1-5, with TRBD1 as a possible D gene (6 bases). From germline, CDR1 is GTSNPN and CDR2 SVGIG (reference sequence). The CDR3 covers 13 residues. Between the trimmed V and J ends, which lost 2 bases and 5 bases, there was a span of 10 bases. Drawing the rest from reference TRBV30 and TRBJ1-5, the complete variable domain is SQTIHQWPATLVQPVGSPLSLECTVEGTSNPNLYWYRQAAGRGLQLLFYSVGIGQISSEVPQNLSASRPQDRQFILSSKKLLLSDSGFYLCAWSYREDQPQHFGDGTRLSIL.

This clonotype was seen just once. This is likely an artifact of a read error, given a far larger clone one base away. The chain couples TRBV11-2 to TRBJ2-5, with TRBD2 matching 8 bases. The CDR3 covers 17 residues. Germline-derived CDR1 and CDR2 are SGHAT and FQNNGV. V was clipped by 5 bases and J by 11 bases; unmatched bases: 22. Here the CDR3 DNA reads TGTGCCAGCAGCCGAACCGGGAGGGGAAGGTTTTCCAATGAGCAGTACTTC. It encodes CASSRTGRGRFSNEQYF.

In this sample, this clonotype turned up a few times. J is TRBJ2-3 and V is TRBV19; 11 nucleotides align to TRBD2. Germline values: CDR1 LNHDA, CDR2 SQIVND (reference sequence). CDR3 length: 15 residues. V lost 5 bases to trimming and J lost 2 bases; unmatched junction nucleotides: 3. The CDR3: CASSSTSGNTDTQYF. CDR3 in DNA: TGTGCCAGTAGTTCGACTAGCGGGAACACAGATACGCAGTATTTT.

This clonotype appeared many times. The V call is TRBV10-3, the J call TRBJ2-7, with 8 bases that match TRBD2. This CDR3 region has 15 residues. Germline trimming cut 5 bases from V and 2 bases from J; bases unmatched to any gene: 8. From germline, CDR1 is ENHRY and CDR2 SYGVKD. The CDR3 DNA reads TGTGCCATCAGTAGTACCGGGACTAGACCCTACGAGCAGTACTTC. It is translated as CAISSTGTRPYEQYF.

A remark on this clonotype: One end of the junction does not line up with germline, which may come from a read error. V is TRBV24-1 and J is TRBJ1-1, with 7 bases that match TRBD1. The CDR3 loop spans 12 amino acids. Per germline, CDR1 KGHDR and CDR2 SFDVKD. CDR3 nucleotide sequence: TGTGCCGCCAGTGATTCGACAGGGGAAGCTTTCTTT. It specifies CAASDSTGEAFF.